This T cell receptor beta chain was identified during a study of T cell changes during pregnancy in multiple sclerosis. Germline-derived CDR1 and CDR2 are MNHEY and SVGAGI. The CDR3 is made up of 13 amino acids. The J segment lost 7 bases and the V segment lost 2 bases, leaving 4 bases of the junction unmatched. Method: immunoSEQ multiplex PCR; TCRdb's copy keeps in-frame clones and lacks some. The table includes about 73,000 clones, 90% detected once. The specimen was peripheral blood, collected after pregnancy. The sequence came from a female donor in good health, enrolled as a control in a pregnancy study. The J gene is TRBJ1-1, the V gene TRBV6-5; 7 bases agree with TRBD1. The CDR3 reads CASSYLRDSEAFF. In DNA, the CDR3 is TGTGCCAGCAGTTACCTTAGGGACAGTGAAGCTTTCTTT.